This T cell receptor (beta chain) is drawn from a study of CD8 T cells in ankylosing spondylitis. MiXCR was run by TCRdb on the 5' RACE reads, yielding one entry per CDR3 protein. This sample has some 180,000 distinct CDR3 sequences, with around a sixth found just once. Germline lookup yields CDR1 MGHRA and CDR2 YSYEKL. The CDR3 is made up of 16 amino acids. Trimming took off 5 bases at V and 2 bases at J, with 16 bases between the two ends. Many counts were recorded for this clonotype. Sequenced input: blood, either unsorted or a sorted T cell fraction (not recorded which). This receptor was identified in a male donor aged 10-29 years with ankylosing spondylitis or in good health (not recorded which). V usage is TRBV4-1 and J usage is TRBJ2-1, with D possibly matching TRBD2 (5 bases). The DNA of the CDR3 is TGCGCCAGCAGCACGCCTGCGGGCGCCCCCTACAATGAGCAGTTCTTC. Translation gives CASSTPAGAPYNEQFF.